The T cell receptor beta chain under discussion was sequenced for a study of blood T cell repertoires in COVID-19 (TCRdb year 2020). Regarding the study in general: Samples from collaborators originated in the United States, Italy and Spain and spanned both the acute and convalescent phases of COVID-19. Samples came from the ongoing ImmuneRACE study (first 160 participants) plus 1,254 subjects from 6 global collaborators. The prospective study material was composed of cDNA or gDNA derived from T cells, B-cell-depleted T cells, or PBMCs. Where available, HLA class I and class II types were taken from metadata supplied by the sample provider and were not determined by assay-based typing. Nearly every sample came with metadata listing a de-identified subject ID, COVID-19 status, age in years and sex. A freely available public database, intended as a resource for researchers studying the immune response to SARS-CoV-2, is where the repertoires were released. Subjects who had been exposed to COVID-19, were actively infected with it, or had recovered from it provided the deeply sampled blood TCRbeta repertoires that made up the dataset.

On the study overall, not on this receptor specifically: Clinical and demographic metadata were provided uncurated, with the amount varying by source and participant.

CDR1 and CDR2 are read off the germline V gene as MDHEN and SYDVKM. V has 5 bases trimmed and J has 6 bases trimmed; junction bases matching no gene number 14. Including cysteine and phenylalanine, the CDR3 has 17 amino acids. Only the CDR3 DNA is retained, 51 bases long and in frame from the first base. TCRbeta CDR3 regions were amplified from genomic DNA using the immunoSEQ Assay, a bias-controlled multiplex PCR. Turning to the authors' computational methods: Nucleated cell counts per sample were estimated from amplification of reference gene primers within the assay. Sequence reads were collapsed and filtered to measure the absolute abundance of every unique TCRbeta CDR3 rearrangement. Productive Simpson clonality was computed per sample as the square root of Simpson's diversity index over productive rearrangements. In its TCRdb copy, this immuneACCESS table keeps in-frame sequences only and misses some clones. Where compared with another copy, unresolved V genes explain less than half of these, and the others have no known cause. V and J calls plus clone size are reproduced from that table; the DNA served to infer D and trimming. A total of some 220,000 clones appear in this sample, around four fifths of them only once. Less than 20% of the sample is held by the ten biggest clonotypes.

Whole blood was collected in K2EDTA tubes by collaborating institutions according to the institutions' own protocols. For TCRbeta analysis, collaborator samples were shipped as frozen whole blood, as isolated PBMCs, or as DNA extracted from either sample type. This clone was counted between two and nine times. The clone's antigen remains unknown. No clone much larger than this one lies a single base away; base qualities are absent. This receptor was identified in a woman aged 80 or older with active or convalescent COVID-19. The chain was built from TRBV28 and TRBJ2-7; 12 bases in the junction line up with TRBD1. Sequenced input: peripheral blood. The DNA sequence follows: TGTGCCAGCAGTCTCCCCCCCGGGACAGGGGGCAGGTGCGAGCAGTACTTC. Translated, it gives CASSLPPGTGGRCEQYF.